A selection of T cell receptor beta chains follows, all from one sample in a study of T cell repertoires and HLA-DP antigens. These receptors have no identified antigens. Produced via immunoSEQ multiplex PCR; TCRdb's table is partial and in-frame only. The table records 55,000 to 80,000 clones, roughly 75% of them present only once. Sequencing was done on a sample of CD4+ T cells from PBMCs. These receptors all come from a man aged 55 to 70 in good health and CMV-seronegative. Each CDR3 is given with its conserved first and last residue.

v_gene: TRBV28
j_gene: TRBJ2-1
CDR3aa: CASSWDRKGSAYNEQFF

v_gene: TRBV6-5
j_gene: TRBJ2-7
CDR3aa: CASSALYEQYF

v_gene: TRBV4-3
j_gene: TRBJ2-7
CDR3aa: CASSPDRRPSYEQYF

v_gene: TRBV7-2
j_gene: TRBJ2-7
CDR3aa: CASSLATSASSYEQYF

v_gene: TRBV28
j_gene: TRBJ1-1
CDR3aa: CASSLADRVGGAFF

v_gene: TRBV11-2
j_gene: TRBJ2-1
CDR3aa: CASSLDRGTVNEQFF

v_gene: TRBV11-1
j_gene: TRBJ2-3
CDR3aa: CASSLDGVTDTQYF

v_gene: TRBV28
j_gene: TRBJ2-1
CDR3aa: CATEGTSGEQFF

v_gene: TRBV4-3
j_gene: TRBJ2-1
CDR3aa: CASSQDSGYNEQFF

v_gene: TRBV30
j_gene: TRBJ1-1
CDR3aa: CAWKGGEGEAFF

v_gene: TRBV14
j_gene: TRBJ1-2
CDR3aa: CASSQERAAIYGYTF

v_gene: TRBV6-1
j_gene: TRBJ2-3
CDR3aa: CASSEVTLTDTQYF

v_gene: TRBV2
j_gene: TRBJ1-3
CDR3aa: CASSERPGPDSGNTIYF

v_gene: TRBV7-2
j_gene: TRBJ2-2
CDR3aa: CASSPPPGNTGELFF

v_gene: TRBV5-4
j_gene: TRBJ2-5
CDR3aa: CASSFGPQETQYF

v_gene: TRBV2
j_gene: TRBJ2-5
CDR3aa: CASSGNLGGGQETQYF

v_gene: TRBV14
j_gene: TRBJ1-2
CDR3aa: CASSQDFVAGGEGYTF

v_gene: TRBV10-3
j_gene: TRBJ1-2
CDR3aa: CAIRGTNRNPNYGYTF

v_gene: TRBV14
j_gene: TRBJ1-2
CDR3aa: CASSQERTHGYTF

v_gene: TRBV4-3
j_gene: TRBJ1-3
CDR3aa: CASSRQWGQGGFGNTIYF

v_gene: TRBV5-8
j_gene: TRBJ1-1
CDR3aa: CASSLQGSTEAFF

v_gene: TRBV20-1
j_gene: TRBJ2-1
CDR3aa: CSVDLRNEQFF

v_gene: TRBV15
j_gene: TRBJ2-3
CDR3aa: CATSRSRPYSTDTQYF

v_gene: TRBV6-1
j_gene: TRBJ2-1
CDR3aa: CASSEPSGTYNEQFF

v_gene: TRBV27
j_gene: TRBJ1-6
CDR3aa: CASSLSGSVGSPLHF

v_gene: TRBV11-2
j_gene: TRBJ2-1
CDR3aa: CASSPGTSGTSYNEQFF

v_gene: TRBV9
j_gene: TRBJ2-3
CDR3aa: CASSARTSGDADTQYF

v_gene: TRBV6-5
j_gene: TRBJ2-7
CDR3aa: CASSAAGTGLEQYF

v_gene: TRBV19
j_gene: TRBJ2-5
CDR3aa: CASSFGTAQETQYF

v_gene: TRBV18
j_gene: TRBJ2-1
CDR3aa: CASSRGTSGAYNEQFF

v_gene: TRBV7-2
j_gene: TRBJ1-5
CDR3aa: CASSLETGDNQPQHF

v_gene: TRBV5-1
j_gene: TRBJ2-5
CDR3aa: CASSLARGRAQGETQYF

v_gene: TRBV6-5
j_gene: TRBJ2-2
CDR3aa: CASRTGGRPSGELFF

v_gene: TRBV7-2
j_gene: TRBJ2-3
CDR3aa: CASSPAGGVGTDTQYF

v_gene: TRBV5-1
j_gene: TRBJ2-1
CDR3aa: CASSLARGQPYNEQFF

v_gene: TRBV7-9
j_gene: TRBJ1-1
CDR3aa: CASSLLTEAFF

v_gene: TRBV7-6
j_gene: TRBJ2-2
CDR3aa: CASTSGLAGRATGELFF

v_gene: TRBV9
j_gene: TRBJ1-1
CDR3aa: CASSVGGGWTEAFF

v_gene: TRBV6-5
j_gene: TRBJ1-5
CDR3aa: CASLGQVNQPQHF

v_gene: TRBV19
j_gene: TRBJ2-3
CDR3aa: CASSIWATDTQYF

v_gene: TRBV5-1
j_gene: TRBJ1-1
CDR3aa: CASSFSVGDTEAFF

v_gene: TRBV13
j_gene: TRBJ1-2
CDR3aa: CASSLPRSRIGAGYGYTF

v_gene: TRBV9
j_gene: TRBJ1-2
CDR3aa: CASSVEAQGYYGYTF

v_gene: TRBV7-9
j_gene: TRBJ1-4
CDR3aa: CASSSYREEEKLFF